These 2 T cell receptor beta chains originate from one sample sequenced in a study of blood T cells in healthy people across ages. Combining a sample-barcoded 5' primer with a J-beta primer mix, a second PCR ran for roughly 7 to 11 cycles. TCRdb itself ran the 5' RACE reads through MiXCR, one entry per CDR3 protein. The sample has 1.5 million to 2 million distinct CDR3 sequences; more than 35% are singletons. Sequencing was done on a sample of blood. All receptors derive from a human donor in good health.

The rearrangement uses TRBV5-1 and TRBJ1-1; D is perhaps TRBD1 (6 bases). Germline-derived CDR1 and CDR2 are SGHRS and YFSETQ. The ends were cut back, 0 bases at V and 1 base at J, with 16 bases in the middle. The CDR3 consists of 17 residues. In DNA form, the CDR3 reads TGCGCCAGCAGCTTGGCAGGGGATGAGTTGGCGAACACTGAAGCTTTCTTT. Translated, it gives CASSLAGDELANTEAFF.

There are a few counts of this clonotype. The chain combines TRBV28 with TRBJ2-6, with TRBD2 as a possible D gene (5 bases). The CDR3 totals 20 residues. V lost 2 bases and J lost 4, with 24 bases in between. Germline V gives CDR1 MDHEN, CDR2 SYDVKM. The CDR3 DNA reads TGTGCCAGCAGTTTACCTTTGATAAGAGGGCCGCTCCCCGGGGCCAACGTCCTGACTTTC. Translation gives CASSLPLIRGPLPGANVLTF.